The 20 T cell receptor beta chains below all came from one sample that was sequenced in a study of blood T cell repertoires in COVID-19. Assay: immunoSEQ multiplex PCR; the TCRdb copy retains only in-frame clones and omits some. The table has more than 300,000 clones, 75% to 90% seen once. Sequenced input: PBMCs or T cells enriched from blood (not recorded which). The receptors come from a woman aged 45 to 65 who had recovered from COVID-19.

The CDR3 region has the DNA TGTGCCAGCAGCCCAAATAGACAGGGATCTAACTATGGCTACACCTTC. The encoded protein is CASSPNRQGSNYGYTF. V and J are TRBV5-6 and TRBJ1-2; 7 nucleotides match TRBD1. There are 16 residues in the CDR3. In germline, CDR1 is SGHDT, CDR2 YYEEEE. With 4 bases clipped from V and 0 bases from J, the junction kept 9 bases outside the gene matches.

V and J are TRBV28 and TRBJ1-3; D gene uncertain. The CDR3 is 15 amino acids. Trimming removed 3 bases at V and 2 bases at J, with 11 bases between. The germline gives CDR1 MDHEN, CDR2 SYDVKM. CDR3 nucleotides: TGTGCCAGCAGTTTCTCGGGGAAAACTGGAAACACCATATATTTT. Amino acids: CASSFSGKTGNTIYF.

The gene calls are TRBV14 and TRBJ2-7, with 12 bases aligning to TRBD2. The CDR3 runs to 19 residues. The junction had 16 bases not matched to a gene; V was cut back by 2 bases and J by 5 bases. Per germline, CDR1 SGHDN and CDR2 FVKESK. CDR3 region: CASSQRGLRASGGANEQYF. The CDR3 DNA follows: TGTGCCAGCAGCCAAAGGGGACTGCGGGCTAGCGGGGGGGCCAACGAGCAGTACTTC.

For the CDR3, the DNA is TGCAGTGGGCCCCGGGGAAATGGCTACACCTTC. It specifies CSGPRGNGYTF. V gene TRBV20-1 combines with J gene TRBJ1-2; D gene unclear. The CDR3 has 11 amino acids. V lost 7 bases, J lost 6 bases, and 12 bases lay in between. Germline CDR1 and CDR2: DFQATT and SNEGSKA (reference sequence).

The V and J genes are TRBV4-1 and TRBJ1-2; 9 positions agree with TRBD1. The CDR3 runs to 17 residues. The V segment lost 2 bases and the J segment 7 bases; nucleotides outside the gene matches: 14. Germline V gene lookup returns CDR1 MGHRA and CDR2 YSYEKL. This chain's CDR3 is CASSQPGTGPLLLGYTF. The CDR3 region has the DNA TGCGCCAGCAGCCAACCCGGGACAGGGCCCCTTCTCCTTGGCTACACCTTC.

The chain is built from TRBV5-1 and TRBJ1-2; D remains unclear. Germline CDR1 is SGHRS and CDR2 is YFSETQ. This CDR3 has 13 residues. V was trimmed by 0 bases and J by 3 bases, leaving 6 bases between them. CDR3 sequence: CASSLGLDYGYTF. CDR3 nucleotides: TGCGCCAGCAGCTTGGGACTCGACTATGGCTACACCTTC.

This chain joins TRBV3-1 (or the pseudogene TRBV3-2) and TRBJ2-7; 7 positions agree with TRBD2. V shed 3 bases and J 3 bases; nucleotides not matched to a gene: 5. The CDR3 contains 14 residues. CDR1 and CDR2 (germline): LGHDT, YNNKEL (reference sequence). In nucleotides, the CDR3 is TGTGCCAGCAGCCATGGCGGGGGATACTACGAGCAGTACTTC. This sequence encodes CASSHGGGYYEQYF.

The rearrangement uses TRBV3-1 (or the pseudogene TRBV3-2) and TRBJ1-4; D is ambiguous. The CDR3 runs to 15 residues. Trimming removed 6 bases at V and 3 bases at J, with 14 bases between. Germline CDR1 reads LGHDT; CDR2 reads YNNKEL (reference sequence). The CDR3 nucleotides are TGTGCCAGCAGTTACGGTAATACGGCTAATGAAAAACTGTTTTTT. Encoded protein: CASSYGNTANEKLFF.

As DNA, the CDR3 is TGTGCCAGCAGCCCGGGACTAGCAGTAACCGGGGAGCTGTTTTTT. Encoded protein: CASSPGLAVTGELFF. V usage is TRBV9 and J usage is TRBJ2-2; TRBD2 aligns across 9 bases. The length of the CDR3 is 15 residues. Unmatched junction bases numbered 6, after V lost 4 bases and J lost 5 bases. The germline V gene has CDR1 SGDLS and CDR2 YYNGEE.

The rearrangement links TRBV27 to TRBJ1-1; D is possibly TRBD1 (6 bases). This CDR3 contains 18 residues. Germline V lookup: CDR1 MNHEY, CDR2 SMNVEV (reference sequence). V lost 1 base, J lost 5 bases, and 23 bases lay in between. CDR3 DNA sequence: TGTGCCAGCAGTTTATTAGGGCTCGGGACAAGGCATCCAACTGAAGCTTTCTTT. Its protein product is CASSLLGLGTRHPTEAFF.

Only one count was recorded for this clone. This chain joins TRBV5-1 and TRBJ1-1; no reliable D call. The V gene lost 0 bases and the J gene lost 0 bases, with 3 bases spanning the gap. Germline CDR1 is SGHRS and CDR2 is YFSETQ. The CDR3 has 13 amino acids. In nucleotides, the CDR3 is TGCGCCAGCAGCTTGGGTATGAACACTGAAGCTTTCTTT. It specifies CASSLGMNTEAFF.

The chain employs TRBV4-3 and TRBJ2-1; D is possibly TRBD2 (6 bases). V lost 4 bases and J lost 7, with 17 bases in between. CDR3 length: 15 residues. Germline assignment: CDR1 LGHNA and CDR2 YSLEER. CDR3 sequence: CASSPFPSSVNEQFF. Here the CDR3 DNA reads TGCGCCAGCAGCCCGTTCCCTTCTAGCGTAAATGAGCAGTTCTTC.

Points on this clone: The sample holds other DNA sequences that translate to the same CDR3. The chain carries TRBV20-1 and TRBJ1-2; 7 bases map to TRBD1. Germline V gene data show CDR1 as DFQATT and CDR2 as SNEGSKA (reference sequence). This CDR3 comprises 11 residues. In nucleotides, the CDR3 is TGCAGCGCGACAGGGTCCTATGGCTACACCTTC. Residues: CSATGSYGYTF.

V usage is TRBV30 and J usage is TRBJ1-1; D may be TRBD1 (6 bases). Trimming pared 8 bases from V and 3 bases from J, leaving 13 bases between. From germline, CDR1 is GTSNPN and CDR2 SVGIG (reference sequence). The CDR3 is 12 residues long. The CDR3 sequence: CAGRTGYTEAFF. The DNA of the CDR3 is TGTGCCGGAAGAACAGGGTACACTGAAGCTTTCTTT.

This clone was found once. The chain has TRBV9 and TRBJ2-5; a weak D match, TRBD1 (6 bases). Trimming removed 3 bases at V and 4 bases at J, with 13 bases between. The CDR3 totals 14 residues. Germline values: CDR1 SGDLS, CDR2 YYNGEE. CDR3 amino acids: CASSASQGGETQYF. In nucleotides, the CDR3 is TGTGCCAGCAGCGCATCACAGGGTGGAGAGACCCAGTACTTC.

The chain carries TRBV7-9 and TRBJ1-3; D gene unclear. CDR1 SEHNR and CDR2 FQNEAQ come from the germline V gene (reference sequence). The ends were cut back, 2 bases at V and 0 bases at J, with 8 bases in the middle. The CDR3 contains 15 residues. The CDR3 DNA sequence: TGTGCCAGCAGCTTATACACAAGCTCTGGAAACACCATATATTTT. Translating it yields CASSLYTSSGNTIYF.

The chain is built from TRBV7-3 and TRBJ1-2; 9 positions agree with TRBD1. The germline CDR1 and CDR2 sequences are SGHTA and FQGTGA. Germline trimming cut 5 bases from V and 8 bases from J; bases unmatched to any gene: 6. The CDR3 length is 13 residues. Here the CDR3 reads CASSPGQGGGYTF. The CDR3 DNA is TGTGCCAGCAGCCCGGGACAGGGTGGCGGCTACACCTTC.

The V and J genes are TRBV7-9 and TRBJ1-6; maybe TRBD1 (6 bases). This CDR3 has 17 residues. Germline V lookup: CDR1 SEHNR, CDR2 FQNEAQ (reference sequence). The V end was cut by 2 bases, the J end by 7 bases, with 18 bases between. The DNA for the CDR3 is TGTGCCAGCAGCTTATTTGCGAACAGGGTCGGGAATTCACCCCTCCACTTT. This gives the protein CASSLFANRVGNSPLHF. Based on the CDR3 plus reference TRBV7-9 and TRBJ1-6, the full variable domain is DTGVSQNPRHKITKRGQNVTFRCDPISEHNRLYWYRQTLGQGPEFLTYFQNEAQLEKSRLLSDRFSAERPKGSFSTLEIQRTEQGDSAMYLCASSLFANRVGNSPLHFGNGTRLTVT.

J is TRBJ1-1 and V is TRBV30, with 8 bases fitting TRBD1. The CDR3 has 13 residues. Germline V gene data show CDR1 as GTSNPN and CDR2 as SVGIG (reference sequence). V lost 2 bases, J lost 10 bases, and 9 bases stayed unmatched. CDR3 DNA: TGTGCCTGGAGTTCCGGACAGGGAGATAGAGCTTTCTTT. This sequence encodes CAWSSGQGDRAFF.

The V call is TRBV30, the J call TRBJ2-1; 9 bases align to TRBD2. Trimming cost V 2 bases and J 8 bases; bases outside gene matches: 22. CDR3 length: 19 residues. Germline-derived CDR1 and CDR2 are GTSNPN and SVGIG (reference sequence). CDR3: CAWSSGYVVAGEEAHEQFF. The CDR3 bases are TGTGCCTGGAGTTCGGGATACGTGGTAGCGGGGGAGGAAGCCCATGAGCAGTTCTTC.